The 3 T cell receptor beta chains below all came from one sample that was sequenced in a study of shared clonotypes between healthy human individuals. The protocol was immunoSEQ multiplex PCR, while the TCRdb copy is restricted to in-frame clones and leaves out a portion. Here the sample spans about 800,000 clones, about 96% being singletons. Naive CD8 cells lacked CD45RO and underwent positive selection for CCR7, leaving out terminally differentiated effector memory CD45RA+ cells. Sequencing was done on a sample of naive CD8+ T cells sorted from blood. The receptors stem from a man aged 25-45 years in good health.

This CDR3 is CASSAGGEQYF. CDR3 DNA sequence: TGTGCCAGCAGTGCGGGGGGCGAGCAGTACTTC. This rearrangement joins TRBV2 to TRBJ2-7, with 7 nucleotides matching TRBD2. Germline values: CDR1 SNHLY, CDR2 FYNNEI. Trimming took 4 bases from V and 6 from J; bases not matched to a gene: 0. The CDR3 contains 11 residues.

The V call is TRBV27, the J call TRBJ2-3; no reliable D call. CDR1 and CDR2 from the germline V gene are MNHEY and SMNVEV (reference sequence). The CDR3 totals 14 residues. Trimming pared 4 bases from V and 4 bases from J, leaving 12 bases between. CDR3: CASSSQGLSDTQYF. The CDR3 bases are TGTGCCAGCAGTTCCCAAGGGCTTTCAGATACGCAGTATTTT.

The V call is TRBV11-2, the J call TRBJ2-3; TRBD1 matches 10 bases. Germline V gives CDR1 SGHAT, CDR2 FQNNGV. V trimming: 6 bases; J trimming: 6 bases; junction bases outside the gene matches: 9. The CDR3 is 15 residues long. CDR3 in DNA: TGTGCCAGCAGACATTCCGGGACAGGGGTGGATACGCAGTATTTT. It is translated as CASRHSGTGVDTQYF.